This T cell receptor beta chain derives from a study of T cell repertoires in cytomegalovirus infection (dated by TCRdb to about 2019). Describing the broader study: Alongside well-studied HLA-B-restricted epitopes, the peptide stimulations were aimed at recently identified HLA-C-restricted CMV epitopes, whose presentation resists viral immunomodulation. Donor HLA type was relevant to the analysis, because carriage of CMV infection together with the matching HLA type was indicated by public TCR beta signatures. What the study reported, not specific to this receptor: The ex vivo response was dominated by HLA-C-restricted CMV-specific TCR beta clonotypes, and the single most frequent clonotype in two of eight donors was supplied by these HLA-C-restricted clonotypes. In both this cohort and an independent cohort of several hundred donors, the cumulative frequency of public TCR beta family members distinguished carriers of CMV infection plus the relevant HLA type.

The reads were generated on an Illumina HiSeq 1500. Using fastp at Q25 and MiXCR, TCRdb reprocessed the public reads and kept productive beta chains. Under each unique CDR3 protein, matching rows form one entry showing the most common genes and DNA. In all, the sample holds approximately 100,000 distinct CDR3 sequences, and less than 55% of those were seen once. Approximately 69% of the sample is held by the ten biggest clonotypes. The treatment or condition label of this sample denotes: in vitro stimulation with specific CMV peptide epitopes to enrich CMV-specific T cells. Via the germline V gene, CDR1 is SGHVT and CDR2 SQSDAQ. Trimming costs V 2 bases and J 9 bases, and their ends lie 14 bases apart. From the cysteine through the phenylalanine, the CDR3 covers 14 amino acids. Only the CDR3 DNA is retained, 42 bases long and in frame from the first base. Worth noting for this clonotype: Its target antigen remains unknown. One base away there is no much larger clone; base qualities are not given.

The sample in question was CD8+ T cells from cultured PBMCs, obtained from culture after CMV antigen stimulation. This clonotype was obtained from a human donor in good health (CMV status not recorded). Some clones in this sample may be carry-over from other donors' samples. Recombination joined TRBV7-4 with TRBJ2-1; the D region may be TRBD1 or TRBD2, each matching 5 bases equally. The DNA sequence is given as TGTGCCAGCAGCTTACCTGGGACCCCGGGTGAGCAGTTCTTC. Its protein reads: CASSLPGTPGEQFF.